This TCR beta chain was sequenced during a study of CD8+CD57+ T cells in acquired aplastic anemia. Profiles of TCR beta VDJ and CDR3 were generated from a genomic DNA template. TCRdb independently ran MiXCR on the reads; one entry per CDR3 protein. This sample has some 240,000 distinct CDR3 sequences, with roughly 35% found just once. There are many counts of this clonotype. Input material: sorted CD4+, CD8+, or CD8+CD57+ T cells (not recorded which) from PBMCs. This receptor was taken from a human donor in good health, serving as a control.

The CDR3 nucleotides are TGTGCCAGCAGTGTCCCAGGGGGCGGCACAGATACGCAGTATTTT. This gives the protein CASSVPGGGTDTQYF. The chain combines TRBV2 with TRBJ2-3, with 8 bases that match TRBD1. Germline assignment: CDR1 SNHLY and CDR2 FYNNEI. J was trimmed by 1 base and V by 4 bases; bases with no gene match: 4. CDR3 length: 15 residues. The whole variable domain, remainder taken from reference TRBV2 and TRBJ2-3, is EPEVTQTPSHQVTQMGQEVILRCVPISNHLYFYWYRQILGQKVEFLVSFYNNEISEKSEIFDDQFSVERPDGSNFTLKIRSTKLEDSAMYFCASSVPGGGTDTQYFGPGTRLTVL.